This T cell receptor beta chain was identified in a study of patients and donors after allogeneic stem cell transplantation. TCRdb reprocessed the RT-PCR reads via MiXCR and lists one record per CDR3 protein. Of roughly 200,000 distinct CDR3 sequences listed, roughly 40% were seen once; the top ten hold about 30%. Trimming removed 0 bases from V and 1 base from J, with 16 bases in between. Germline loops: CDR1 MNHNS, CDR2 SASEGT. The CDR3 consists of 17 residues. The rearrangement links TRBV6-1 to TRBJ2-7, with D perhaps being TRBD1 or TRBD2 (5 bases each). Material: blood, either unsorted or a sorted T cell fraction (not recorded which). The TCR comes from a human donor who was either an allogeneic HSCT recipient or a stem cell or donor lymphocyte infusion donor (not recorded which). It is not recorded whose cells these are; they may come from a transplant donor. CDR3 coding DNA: TGTGCCAGCAGTGAAGCCCGAGGGGCTCTGTCTTCCTACGAGCAGTACTTC. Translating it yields CASSEARGALSSYEQYF.